This section outlines one TCR beta chain sequence together with its context. Assay: immunoSEQ multiplex PCR; the TCRdb copy retains only in-frame clones and omits some. The sample lists roughly 230,000 clones, approximately 89% occurring once. Germline CDR1 is SGHAT and CDR2 is FQNNGV. This CDR3 has 16 amino acids. Trimming shortened V by 5 bases and J by 4 bases, and 15 bases separated the two germline ends. The source of the sample is a study of blood T cell repertoires in COVID-19. The sequence was collected from a woman between 40 and 50 years old who had recovered from COVID-19. The sequenced sample was peripheral blood. The rearrangement joins TRBV11-2 to TRBJ1-6; no firm D call. This CDR3 is CASSGQRAVYNSPLHF. CDR3 coding DNA: TGTGCCAGCAGCGGGCAGAGGGCCGTTTATAATTCACCCCTCCACTTT.